This is a list of T cell receptor beta chains from one sample in a study of beta chain features in type 1 diabetes. Libraries were prepared by immunoSEQ multiplex PCR; TCRdb keeps only in-frame clonotypes and omits some of them. This sample has about 410,000 clones, with about 15% found just once. Material for sequencing was naive CD4+ T cells from blood. These receptors were collected from a man in his thirties or forties in good health. CDR3s leave out the opening cysteine and the closing phenylalanine or tryptophan. Expanded clones get a size class; other rows say once, few or many, or leave the size out.

cdr3_aa v_call clone_size j_call
AISRGTEETQY TRBV10-3 NA TRBJ2-5
AISESALSYNEQF TRBV10-3 NA TRBJ2-1
ASSRGGYTEAF TRBV6-5 NA TRBJ1-1
SGKDRVSDTEAF TRBV29-1 NA TRBJ1-1
ASSSGQGQY TRBV7-2 NA TRBJ2-5
ASSRDRGYEQF TRBV5-6 few TRBJ2-1
SGAGSKETQY TRBV29-1 many TRBJ2-5
ASSLEVTEAF TRBV7-2 few TRBJ1-1
ASSLGLSEQF TRBV7-2 few TRBJ2-1
ASSYTGLPNTGELF TRBV7-9 few TRBJ2-2
ASSLREVGTGELF TRBV5-4 NA TRBJ2-2
ASSPRVGTEAF TRBV18 NA TRBJ1-1
ASVRASGGLSTDTQY TRBV2 NA TRBJ2-3
SVEGPGPDTQY TRBV29-1 few TRBJ2-3
ASRNDRNYGYT TRBV9 NA TRBJ1-2
AIEDYNEQF TRBV10-3 NA TRBJ2-1
ASSPSWRLSTEAF TRBV6-5 NA TRBJ1-1
ASSRGVGETQY TRBV7-3 few TRBJ2-5
ASSLPTSGGTSCYEQY TRBV27 NA TRBJ2-7
ASSELRGYNEQF TRBV2 few TRBJ2-1
ASSQAQYVDTQY TRBV14 NA TRBJ2-3
ASSRDRSNQPQH TRBV4-1 NA TRBJ1-5
SAGRGNTEAF TRBV29-1 few TRBJ1-1
ARLEKITDTQY TRBV5-1 NA TRBJ2-3
ASSAGHRGRNEQF TRBV9 NA TRBJ2-1
ASSAQGTYGYT TRBV7-3 few TRBJ1-2
ASRNSVAKNIQY TRBV2 NA TRBJ2-4
ASSPWASNEQF TRBV11-2 NA TRBJ2-1
ASRGQGFGKGLDSYNEQF TRBV9 NA TRBJ2-1
ASSRTGPHHPQH TRBV7-9 NA TRBJ1-5
ASAGDQETQY TRBV7-8 few TRBJ2-5
ASSHLYDEQY TRBV4-1 NA TRBJ2-7
ASSDRVREQY TRBV28 NA TRBJ2-7
AWSVRVRVDGGYT TRBV30 NA TRBJ1-2
AWSVLPILTDTQY TRBV30 NA TRBJ2-3
ATSRDGQGNQPQH TRBV15 once TRBJ1-5
ASSLALPGNTEAF TRBV7-9 few TRBJ1-1
ASSLRVRQAPSSYNEQF TRBV27 once TRBJ2-1
ASSQGRTKLYEQY TRBV4-1 NA TRBJ2-7
ASTSQRAGYNEQF TRBV5-4 NA TRBJ2-1
ASSENLRDRGRKTQY TRBV25-1 NA TRBJ2-5
ASPSRDTSAQDARRKDTQY TRBV23-1 NA TRBJ2-3
ASSFALSAGELF TRBV5-4 NA TRBJ2-2
ASSEWARDEQF TRBV25-1 NA TRBJ2-1
AWSVGLPGEKLF TRBV30 NA TRBJ1-4
ASSQESGNEQF TRBV4-3 NA TRBJ2-1
SVVLRSSYNEQF TRBV29-1 NA TRBJ2-1
ASSYSGTGVNIQY TRBV6-5 few TRBJ2-4